This TCR beta chain is from a study of shared clonotypes between healthy human individuals. Authors' analysis steps: ImmunoSEQ only sent back junction sequences with no quality scores, so filtering was done differently. The protocol was immunoSEQ multiplex PCR, while the TCRdb copy is restricted to in-frame clones and leaves out a portion. V, J and clone size were drawn from that table, and D and trimming were deduced from the DNA. The sample holds hundreds of thousands of clones, roughly 83% seen once. The V end was cut by 4 bases, the J end by 2 bases, with 15 bases between. The V gene's germline CDR1 is MNHNS and CDR2 SASEGT. This CDR3 has 16 residues.

The chain employs TRBV6-1 and TRBJ1-5; D is possibly TRBD1 (6 bases). The specimen was PBMCs. This TCR was sampled from a woman between 35 and 50 years old in good health. Some clones in this sample may be carry-over from other donors' samples. CDR3 bases: TGTGCCAGCAGTGGCCCAGGAGACAGGCGCAATCAGCCCCAGCATTTT. Translation: CASSGPGDRRNQPQHF.